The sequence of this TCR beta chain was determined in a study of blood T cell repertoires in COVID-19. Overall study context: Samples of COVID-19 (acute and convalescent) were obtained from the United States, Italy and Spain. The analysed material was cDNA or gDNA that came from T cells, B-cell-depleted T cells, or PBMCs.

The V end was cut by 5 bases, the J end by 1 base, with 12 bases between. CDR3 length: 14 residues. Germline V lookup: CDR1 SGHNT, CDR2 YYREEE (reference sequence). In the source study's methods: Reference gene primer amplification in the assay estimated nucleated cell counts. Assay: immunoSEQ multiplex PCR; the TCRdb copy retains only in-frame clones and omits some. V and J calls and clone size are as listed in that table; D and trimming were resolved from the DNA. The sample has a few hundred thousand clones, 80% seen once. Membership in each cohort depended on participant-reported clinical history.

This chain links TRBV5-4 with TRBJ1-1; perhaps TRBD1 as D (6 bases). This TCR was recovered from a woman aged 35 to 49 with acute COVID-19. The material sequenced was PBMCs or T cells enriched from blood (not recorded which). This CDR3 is CASSRQATNTEAFF. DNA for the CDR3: TGTGCCAGCAGTCGACAGGCGACGAACACTGAAGCTTTCTTT.